The 3 T cell receptor beta chains below were found in one sample sequenced in a study of T cell responses to AZD1222 COVID-19 vaccine. Only in-frame clones appear in the TCRdb table, and some are missing; sequencing was by immunoSEQ multiplex PCR. The data hold approximately 150,000 clones, with approximately 89% observed a single time. Source: peripheral blood, taken 28 days after the second AZD1222 dose. All receptors come from an adult who received the AZD1222 COVID-19 vaccine.

This chain connects TRBV30 to TRBJ1-5; D is unclear. CDR1 is GTSNPN and CDR2 is SVGIG in the germline V gene (reference sequence). V dropped 2 bases and J dropped 4 bases, with 15 bases sitting between them. The CDR3 sequence is 15 residues long. This chain's CDR3 is CAWSLASSWNQPQHF. CDR3 nucleotide sequence: TGTGCCTGGAGTCTTGCGTCGAGTTGGAATCAGCCCCAGCATTTT.

This clone was observed once. The V gene is TRBV5-4, the J gene TRBJ2-1; D remains unclear. Trimming pared 0 bases from V and 4 bases from J, leaving 5 bases between. This CDR3 has 13 amino acids. Looked up from germline, CDR1 is SGHNT and CDR2 is YYREEE (reference sequence). The CDR3: CASSLDVYNEQFF. The CDR3 region has the DNA TGTGCCAGCAGCTTGGATGTATACAATGAGCAGTTCTTC.

This clone was seen a few times. This rearrangement joins TRBV7-3 to TRBJ2-2; D possibly uses TRBD1 or TRBD2 (5 bases each). The germline V gene encodes CDR1 SGHTA and CDR2 FQGTGA. The CDR3 is 15 amino acids. V dropped 2 bases and J dropped 6 bases, with 13 bases sitting between them. This CDR3 reads CASSLGDAAAGELFF. The CDR3 bases are TGTGCCAGCAGCTTAGGGGACGCCGCGGCCGGGGAGCTGTTTTTT.